The 5 T cell receptor beta chains listed next were all sequenced from one sample in a study of blood T cell repertoires in COVID-19. Assay used: immunoSEQ multiplex PCR; TCRdb lists only in-frame clones, some missing. The repertoire holds about 120,000 clones, with around three quarters as singletons. The sample consisted of peripheral blood. Receptors were obtained from a woman over 75 with acute or convalescent COVID-19.

This clone turned up a few times. V and J are TRBV7-2 and TRBJ1-4, with unresolved D. V gave up 2 bases and J gave up 3 bases, with 10 bases separating them. This CDR3 comprises 15 residues. The germline V gene has CDR1 SGHTA and CDR2 FQGNSA. The CDR3 DNA reads as TGTGCCAGCAGCTTAACCGGGTTAGCTAATGAAAAACTGTTTTTT. It codes for CASSLTGLANEKLFF. Full variable domain (remainder filled in from reference TRBV7-2 and TRBJ1-4): GAGVSQSPSNKVTEKGKDVELRCDPISGHTALYWYRQSLGQGLEFLIYFQGNSAPDKSGLPSDRFSAERTGGSVSTLTIQRTQQEDSAVYLCASSLTGLANEKLFFGSGTQLSVL.

The J gene is TRBJ2-2, the V gene TRBV19; tentatively, D is TRBD2 (5 bases). The length of the CDR3 is 14 residues. Trimming took off 3 bases at V and 5 bases at J, with 10 bases between the two ends. In germline, CDR1 is LNHDA, CDR2 SQIVND (reference sequence). For the CDR3, the DNA is TGTGCCAGTAGTATTTCACGGGGTACCGGGGAGCTGTTTTTT. As protein: CASSISRGTGELFF.

The V gene is TRBV5-1, the J gene TRBJ1-6; possibly TRBD1 for D (5 bases). The CDR3 has 16 residues. V gave up 0 bases and J gave up 7 bases, with 14 bases separating them. Germline loops: CDR1 SGHRS, CDR2 YFSETQ. CDR3 sequence reads: CASSLGGRPDNSPLHF. In DNA, the CDR3 is TGCGCCAGCAGCTTGGGGGGCAGACCCGACAATTCACCCCTCCACTTT.

V and J are TRBV2 and TRBJ2-1; weak D call: TRBD1 (6 bases). The CDR3 is made up of 16 amino acids. Trimming took off 6 bases at V and 0 bases at J, with 15 bases between the two ends. CDR1 is SNHLY and CDR2 is FYNNEI in the germline V gene. The chain's CDR3 is CASRDRFLPSYNEQFF. The CDR3, as DNA: TGTGCCAGCAGAGACAGGTTCCTCCCCTCCTACAATGAGCAGTTCTTC.

The rearrangement links TRBV30 to TRBJ1-4; D is ambiguous. Germline loops: CDR1 GTSNPN, CDR2 SVGIG (reference sequence). The CDR3 has 14 residues. Between the trimmed V and J ends, which lost 4 bases and 1 base, there was a span of 10 bases. The CDR3 is CAWTIGLTNEKLFF. The DNA for the CDR3 is TGTGCCTGGACGATTGGACTAACTAATGAAAAACTGTTTTTT.